The clone carrying this T cell receptor beta chain has just one count. The CDR3 loop spans 11 amino acids. The V end lost 5 bases, the J end lost 8 bases, and 10 bases lay between the germline ends. Looked up from germline, CDR1 is SGDLS and CDR2 is YYNGEE. The data are from a study of blood T cell repertoires in COVID-19. Turning to the study itself: Specimens from acute and convalescent COVID-19 originated in the United States, Italy and Spain. From T cells, B-cell-depleted T cells, or PBMCs came the material, which was cDNA or gDNA.

Per the authors' pipeline: Using reference gene primer amplification, nucleated cell counts were estimated. Data came from immunoSEQ multiplex PCR; TCRdb stores just in-frame clones and leaves some out. D and trimming come from the DNA, and the V and J calls and clone size come from that table. The sample shows some 150,000 clones, around 84% of them seen only once. The chain recombines TRBV9 with TRBJ1-2, with a weak D call TRBD1 (5 bases). The source of this sequence is a human donor in a cohort sampled during active COVID-19. Source material: peripheral blood. The CDR3 DNA is TGTGCCAGCAGGACGCGGGGGGGCTACACCTTC. It is translated as CASRTRGGYTF.